Sequencing of this T cell receptor (beta chain) was carried out in a study of T cells in Graves' hyperthyroidism and ophthalmopathy (dated by TCRdb to between 2019 and 2020). The study in broad terms: Peripheral blood samples were taken at the time of initial diagnosis, prior to any treatment. A discovery cohort of roughly 96 patients, about 44 with Graves' ophthalmopathy and roughly 59 with stable Graves' hyperthyroidism, was used to find distinguishing TCR V-J signatures. Prospective prediction of ophthalmopathy was tested in an independent validation cohort of fewer than 20 hyperthyroidism patients and 17 patients who later progressed to ophthalmopathy. The 95 to 100 discovery patients were randomly split 7:3 into training and test sets. The study also compared thyroid tissue and blood T-cell repertoires from about 6 Graves' hyperthyroidism patients. Following sampling, methimazole starting at 30 mg daily was given to hyperthyroidism patients, and high-dose intravenous methylprednisolone was given to ophthalmopathy patients. The paper describes TCR Vbeta CDR3 sequencing of about 140 peripheral blood samples, made up of 43 ophthalmopathy patients, some 76 hyperthyroidism patients and about 17 progressor patients.

The CDR3 has 15 amino acids, counting the end cysteine and phenylalanine. This entry keeps only the CDR3 DNA: 45 bases, framed from base 1. CDR1 and CDR2 were assigned from the germline V gene as SGHRS and YFSETQ. Germline trimming: 1 base from V, 4 bases from J; junction bases outside gene matches: 1. Here is what the overall study found, with its caveats: In validation, progression to ophthalmopathy was predicted by the model with 70.59% sensitivity and just over 72% specificity, a median of 6.5 months before onset. A model built on a 13 V-J signature distinguished ophthalmopathy from stable hyperthyroidism, reaching 85% to 90% sensitivity and 81.08% specificity in cross-validation and 80%/75% in testing. No statistical method was used to fix the sample size in advance, and group allocation was not hidden from the investigators. Most expanded thyroid clonotypes (frequency above 0.001) were also found in blood, which suggests that blood repertoires may mirror thyroid immune responses.

Ophthalmopathy patients had moderately to severely active disease, with a Clinical Activity Score of 3 or more, a NOSPECS grade of 4 or more, and a disease duration of less than 3 months. The study excluded patients with uncontrolled infections, other autoimmune diseases, pregnancy or lactation. Diagnoses were based on clinical symptoms, serum thyroxine and TRAb, thyroid ultrasound and orbital computed tomography. Ficoll-Paque density gradient centrifugation was used to isolate PBMCs from 8 to 10 ml of fresh peripheral blood. Trizol reagent was used to extract total RNA, and RNA quality was then checked on an Agilent 2100 Bioanalyzer. This clonotype came up a few times. The specificity of this receptor is unknown. One base away there is no much larger clone; base qualities are not given. The TCR beta CDR3 regions were amplified from RNA transcripts. For the first round of RT-PCR on the TCR CDR3, the HTBI primer set was used together with the Qiagen OneStep RT-PCR kit. Libraries were constructed in a second round of multiplex PCR, after which size selection and purification were carried out. Paired-end sequencing of the libraries was performed with 100 bp reads on an Illumina HiSeq2000. On the study's bioinformatics: SOAPnuke was used to process the raw data, with reads discarded if the reads contained adapters or uncalled bases, had a mean Phred below 15, or lacked an exact constant-primer or identifier match. High-quality paired reads were merged with COPE v1.2.5, and unique nucleotide sequences were defined as clonotypes. Clonotypes were aligned to IMGT TRBV, TRBD and TRBJ reference segments using MiTCR v1.1. Analysis was restricted to V-J combinations with a frequency above 0.0001, which covered roughly 99% of repertoires. A TCS score was defined as the ratio of F50 (clonal expansion) to E x V (chaos), with BLOSUM62-based TCRdist applied between CDR3 peptides within each V-J. Welch's t-statistics and random forest reduced around 550 V-J features to 10 to 15, which were used in a naive Bayes classifier (R e1071). TCRdb took the public reads, trimmed them with fastp at Q25, ran MiXCR for clone calling and kept in-frame beta chains. Every CDR3 protein is listed once, alongside the most common genes and DNA of its rows. The authors' filters were not applied to this entry. The sample table lists a few hundred thousand distinct CDR3 sequences, about 16% of them with a count of one. In total, the top ten clones hold roughly 29% of the sample.

The origin of this receptor is a woman aged 25 to 45 with Graves' ophthalmopathy. The rearrangement combines TRBV5-1 with TRBJ2-2; TRBD2 aligns with 10 central bases. The material sequenced was blood. For the CDR3, the sequence is CASSLRLAGTGELFF. The nucleotides are TGCGCCAGCAGCTTGAGACTAGCGGGCACCGGGGAGCTGTTTTTT.